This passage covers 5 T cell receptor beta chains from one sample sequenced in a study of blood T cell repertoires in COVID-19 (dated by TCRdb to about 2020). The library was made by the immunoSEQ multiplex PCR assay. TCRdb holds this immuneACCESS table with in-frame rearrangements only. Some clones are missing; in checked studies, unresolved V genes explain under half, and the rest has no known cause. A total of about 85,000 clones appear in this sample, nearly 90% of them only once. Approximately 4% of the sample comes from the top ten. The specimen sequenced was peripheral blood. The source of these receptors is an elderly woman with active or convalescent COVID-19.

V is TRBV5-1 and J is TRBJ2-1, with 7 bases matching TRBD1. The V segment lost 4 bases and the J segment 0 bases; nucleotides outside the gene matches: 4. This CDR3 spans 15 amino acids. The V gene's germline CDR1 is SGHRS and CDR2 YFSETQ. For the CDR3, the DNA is TGCGCCAGCAGCCCGGGACAGACCTCCTACAATGAGCAGTTCTTC. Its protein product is CASSPGQTSYNEQFF. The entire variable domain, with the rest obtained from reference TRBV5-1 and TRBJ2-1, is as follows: KAGVTQTPRYLIKTRGQQVTLSCSPISGHRSVSWYQQTPGQGLQFLFEYFSETQRNKGNFPGRFSGRQFSNSRSEMNVSTLELGDSALYLCASSPGQTSYNEQFFGPGTRLTVL.

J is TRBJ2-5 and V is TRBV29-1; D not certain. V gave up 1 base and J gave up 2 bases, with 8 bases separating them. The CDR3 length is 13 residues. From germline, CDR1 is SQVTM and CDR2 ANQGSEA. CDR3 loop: CSVEVAQQETQYF. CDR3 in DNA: TGCAGCGTTGAAGTCGCCCAGCAAGAGACCCAGTACTTC.

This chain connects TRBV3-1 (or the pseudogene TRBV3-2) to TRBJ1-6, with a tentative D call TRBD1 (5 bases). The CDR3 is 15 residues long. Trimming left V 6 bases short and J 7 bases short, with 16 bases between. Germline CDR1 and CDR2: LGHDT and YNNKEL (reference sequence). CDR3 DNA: TGTGCCAGCAGTCAATCTGGGGGGAGGAATTCACCCCTCCACTTT. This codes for CASSQSGGRNSPLHF.

In DNA, the CDR3 is TGTGCCAGCAGTGTATCGCAGGGCAGCGGCTACACCTTC. The encoded protein is CASSVSQGSGYTF. V usage is TRBV6-2 or TRBV6-3 and J usage is TRBJ1-2, with D tentatively TRBD1 (5 bases). The germline V gene has CDR1 MNHEY and CDR2 SVGEGT. The CDR3 spans 13 residues. Trimming took off 5 bases at V and 8 bases at J, with 15 bases between the two ends.

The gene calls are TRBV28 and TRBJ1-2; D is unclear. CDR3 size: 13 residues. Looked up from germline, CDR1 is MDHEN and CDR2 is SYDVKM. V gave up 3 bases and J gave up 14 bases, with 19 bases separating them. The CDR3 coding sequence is TGTGCCAGCAGTTTCCAGCTTAAAAGATCGGGGACCTTC. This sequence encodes CASSFQLKRSGTF.